Following are 9 T cell receptor beta chains from one sample sequenced in a study of shared clonotypes between healthy human individuals. Using immunoSEQ multiplex PCR, the repertoire was profiled, and TCRdb retains in-frame clones only, with some absent. The data contain 2.3 million or so clones, approximately 93% of them singletons. The sample consisted of naive CD4+ T cells from PBMCs. Subset noted: CD45RA+ positively selected. These receptors all come from a young man in good health. Some clones in this sample may be carry-over from other donors' samples.

This sequence joins TRBV29-1 and TRBJ1-2; 7 bases map to TRBD1. Trimming removed 4 bases from V and 1 base from J; junction bases left unmatched: 15. CDR3 length: 17 residues. Germline V gives CDR1 SQVTM, CDR2 ANQGSEA. CDR3: CSVAGMGQRNINYGYTF. The CDR3 DNA sequence: TGCAGCGTTGCCGGGATGGGACAGAGGAACATTAACTATGGCTACACCTTC.

The chain employs TRBV5-5 and TRBJ1-3; D gene uncertain. There are 15 residues in the CDR3. V gave up 0 bases and J gave up 5 bases, with 12 bases separating them. Germline-derived CDR1 and CDR2 are SGHKS and YYEKEE (reference sequence). The CDR3 is CASSLAAETRNTIYF. The CDR3 region has the DNA TGTGCCAGCAGCTTGGCAGCGGAAACCCGAAACACCATATATTTT.

The chain carries TRBV19 and TRBJ2-4, with 7 bases that match TRBD1. The J segment lost 1 base and the V segment lost 3 bases, leaving 15 bases of the junction unmatched. CDR3 length: 19 residues. The germline CDR1 and CDR2 sequences are LNHDA and SQIVND (reference sequence). CDR3 DNA sequence: TGTGCCAGTAGTATCGGGGACAGTGTACCGGTGTTGGCCAAAAACATTCAGTACTTC. Protein: CASSIGDSVPVLAKNIQYF.

A remark on this clone: Within the sample, other DNA sequences also encode this same CDR3. The chain uses TRBV5-1 and TRBJ1-3, with 8 bases identical to TRBD1. This CDR3 comprises 14 residues. Looked up from germline, CDR1 is SGHRS and CDR2 is YFSETQ. J was trimmed by 2 bases and V by 4 bases; bases with no gene match: 2. The CDR3 is CASSATGAGNTIYF. CDR3 sequence (DNA): TGCGCCAGCAGCGCGACAGGGGCTGGAAACACCATATATTTT.

The chain recombines TRBV10-2 with TRBJ1-2; possibly TRBD1 for D (5 bases). V shed 3 bases and J shed 5 bases, with 13 bases lying between them. This CDR3 spans 14 amino acids. Per the germline V gene, CDR1 is WSHSY and CDR2 is SAAADI. In nucleotides, the CDR3 is TGCGCCAGCAGTGATGGGACCTCCACGTATGGCTACACCTTC. Translation gives CASSDGTSTYGYTF.

This clone has a single count. The V gene is TRBV18, the J gene TRBJ2-5, with 8 nucleotides matching TRBD2. TRBJ2-7 explains the end of the DNA better; the J call may be wrong. CDR1 is KGHSH, CDR2 LQKENI, per germline. This CDR3 is 14 amino acids long. Here the CDR3 reads CATSGFPSPYEQYF. The CDR3 nucleotides read TGTGCCACTAGCGGGTTCCCTTCCCCCTACGAGCAGTACTTC.

V usage is TRBV18 and J usage is TRBJ1-3; D is undetermined. CDR3 size: 14 residues. Germline assignment: CDR1 KGHSH and CDR2 LQKENI. Trimming removed 3 bases at V and 4 bases at J, with 10 bases between. CDR3 sequence: CASSPSRGGNTIYF. The CDR3 DNA is TGTGCCAGCTCACCGTCACGCGGGGGAAACACCATATATTTT. Based on the CDR3 plus reference TRBV18 and TRBJ1-3, the full variable domain is NAGVMQNPRHLVRRRGQEARLRCSPMKGHSHVYWYRQLPEEGLKFMVYLQKENIIDESGMPKERFSAEFPKEGPSILRIQQVVRGDSAAYFCASSPSRGGNTIYFGEGSWLTVV.

A word on this clone: The identical CDR3 is also encoded by other nucleotide sequences in the sample. The chain uses TRBV5-1 and TRBJ2-1, with TRBD1 as a possible D gene (5 bases). The CDR3 sequence is 15 residues long. The V gene lost 1 base and the J gene lost 0 bases, with 8 bases spanning the gap. From germline, CDR1 is SGHRS and CDR2 YFSETQ. The CDR3 reads CASSLQGTSYNEQFF. CDR3 coding DNA: TGCGCCAGCAGCTTGCAGGGAACCTCCTACAATGAGCAGTTCTTC.

The chain carries TRBV7-9 and TRBJ1-2; D not resolved. Germline V gives CDR1 SEHNR, CDR2 FQNEAQ (reference sequence). V lost 1 base to trimming and J lost 0 bases, with 18 bases between them. The CDR3 runs to 18 residues. CDR3 DNA: TGTGCCAGCAGCTTAGGCCCTATACTACCACCCGCTAACTATGGCTACACCTTC. Amino acid sequence: CASSLGPILPPANYGYTF.